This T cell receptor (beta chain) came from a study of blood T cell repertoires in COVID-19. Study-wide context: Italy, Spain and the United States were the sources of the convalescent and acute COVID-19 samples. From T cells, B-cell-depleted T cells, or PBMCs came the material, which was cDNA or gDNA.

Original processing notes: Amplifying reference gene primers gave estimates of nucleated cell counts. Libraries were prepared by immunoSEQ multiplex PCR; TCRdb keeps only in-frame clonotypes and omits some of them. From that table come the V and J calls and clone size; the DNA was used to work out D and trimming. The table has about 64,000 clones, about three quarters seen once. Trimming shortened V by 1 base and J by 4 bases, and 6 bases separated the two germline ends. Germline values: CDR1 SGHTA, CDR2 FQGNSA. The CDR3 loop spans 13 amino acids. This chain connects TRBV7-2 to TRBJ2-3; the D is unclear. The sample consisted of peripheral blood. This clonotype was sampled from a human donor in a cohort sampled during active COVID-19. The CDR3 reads CASSLVISDTQYF. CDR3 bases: TGTGCCAGCAGCTTAGTAATTTCAGATACGCAGTATTTT.